This record concerns one T cell receptor beta chain sequence. The antigen remains undetermined. The sample belongs to a study of cytomegalovirus exposure and HLA in healthy donors. The CDR3 loop spans 17 amino acids. Trimming removed 5 bases at V and 2 bases at J, with 22 bases between. Germline lookup yields CDR1 SNHLY and CDR2 FYNNEI. General study findings and limits: A prior analysis recorded that most TCR beta V segments were productive about 87% or about 30% of the time. The listing of 150 or so TCR beta chains classed them as cytomegalovirus-associated. Only CMV serostatus was available as immune exposure information.

The PCR made use of 60 Vbeta and 13 Jbeta primers. Generated by immunoSEQ multiplex PCR, the TCRdb table keeps only in-frame clones and is missing some. The sample includes 150,000 to 200,000 clones, 70% to 80% of them seen just once. This sequence originates from a woman in her forties or fifties in good health and CMV-seronegative. The specimen was PBMCs. J is TRBJ2-7 and V is TRBV2, with D perhaps TRBD1 (6 bases). CDR3 nucleotide sequence: TGTGCCAGCAGTCGACTCCCTTCAGACAGGATCCCCTACGAGCAGTACTTC. Protein product: CASSRLPSDRIPYEQYF.